This entry features one T cell receptor beta chain sequence. Profiling relied on immunoSEQ multiplex PCR, and the TCRdb table lists in-frame clones only, not all of them. The sample shows approximately 61,000 clones, around 85% of them seen only once. CDR3 length: 17 residues. Trimming removed 0 bases from V and 3 bases from J, with 18 bases in between. These data are taken from a study of blood T cell repertoires in COVID-19. This clonotype was obtained from a man between 65 and 85 years old with acute or convalescent COVID-19. The chain has TRBV5-3 and TRBJ1-2, with D maybe TRBD1 (5 bases). TRBV5-3 is given ORF status, its function remaining uncertain. Sequencing input: peripheral blood. For the CDR3, the DNA is TGTGCCAGAAGCTTGGTTTCCCCCGACAGCGATCACTATGGCTACACCTTC. Its protein product is CARSLVSPDSDHYGYTF.